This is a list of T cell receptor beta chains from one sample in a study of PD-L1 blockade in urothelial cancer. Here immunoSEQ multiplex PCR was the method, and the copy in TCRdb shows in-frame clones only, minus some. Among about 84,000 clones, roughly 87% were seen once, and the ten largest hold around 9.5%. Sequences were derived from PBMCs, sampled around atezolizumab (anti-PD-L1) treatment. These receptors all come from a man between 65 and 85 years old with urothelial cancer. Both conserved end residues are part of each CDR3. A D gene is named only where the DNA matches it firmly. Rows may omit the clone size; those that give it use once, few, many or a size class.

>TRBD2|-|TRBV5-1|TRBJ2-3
CASSLGSRGGAEDTQYF
TGCGCCAGCAGCTTGGGGTCTCGCGGGGGGGCCGAAGATACGCAGTATTTT
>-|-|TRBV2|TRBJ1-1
CASLLNRRNTEAFF
TGTGCCAGCTTACTAAACCGACGGAACACTGAAGCTTTCTTT
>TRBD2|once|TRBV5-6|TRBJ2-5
CASSRAGEETQYF
TGTGCCAGCAGCCGTGCGGGGGAAGAGACCCAGTACTTC
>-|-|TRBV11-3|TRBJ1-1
CASSSAGMNTEAFF
TGTGCCAGCAGCTCCGCGGGGATGAACACTGAAGCTTTCTTT
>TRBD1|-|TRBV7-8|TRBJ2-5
CASSSLDRGYGETQYF
TGTGCCAGCAGCTCCTTAGACAGGGGGTACGGAGAGACCCAGTACTTC
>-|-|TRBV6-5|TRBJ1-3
CATRQPNSGNTIYF
TGTGCCACCCGACAGCCTAACTCTGGAAACACCATATATTTT
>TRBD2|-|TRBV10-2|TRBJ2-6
CASSGGGGYSGANVLTF
TGCGCCAGCAGTGGGGGCGGGGGGTACTCTGGGGCCAACGTCCTGACTTTC
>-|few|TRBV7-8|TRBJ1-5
CASGPPTAHQPQHF
TGTGCCAGCGGGCCCCCGACAGCGCATCAGCCCCAGCATTTT
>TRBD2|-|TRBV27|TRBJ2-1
CASSPGTSGVGNEQFF
TGTGCCAGCAGTCCAGGGACTAGCGGGGTCGGCAATGAGCAGTTCTTC
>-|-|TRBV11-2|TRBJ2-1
CASSPQISYNEQFF
TGTGCCAGCAGCCCCCAGATCTCCTACAATGAGCAGTTCTTC
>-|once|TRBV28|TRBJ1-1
CASSSDISDTEAFF
TGTGCCAGCAGTTCGGACATATCAGACACTGAAGCTTTCTTT
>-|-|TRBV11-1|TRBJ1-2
CASSLAGVYGYTF
TGTGCCAGCAGCTTAGCGGGAGTCTATGGCTACACCTTC
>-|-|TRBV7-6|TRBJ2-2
CASSLIASPGTGELFF
TGTGCCAGCAGCTTAATCGCTTCCCCGGGCACCGGGGAGCTGTTTTTT
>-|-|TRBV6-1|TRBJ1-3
CASSPTGHSGNTIYF
TGTGCCAGCAGTCCGACAGGCCACTCTGGAAACACCATATATTTT
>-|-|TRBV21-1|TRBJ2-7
CASSKDRGTSYEQYF
TGTGCCAGCAGCAAAGACAGGGGGACCTCCTACGAGCAGTACTTC
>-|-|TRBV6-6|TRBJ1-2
CASSYQAGRSYTF
TGTGCCAGCAGTTACCAGGCAGGGCGAAGCTACACCTTC
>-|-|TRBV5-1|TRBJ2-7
CASSFEPTSTNEQYF
TGCGCCAGCAGCTTCGAGCCCACCTCCACCAACGAGCAGTACTTC
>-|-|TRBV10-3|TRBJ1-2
CAISVYYGYTF
TGTGCCATCAGTGTCTACTATGGCTACACCTTC
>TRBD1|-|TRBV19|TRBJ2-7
CASSLRQGSSYEQYF
TGTGCCAGTAGCCTCAGACAGGGGAGCTCCTACGAGCAGTACTTC
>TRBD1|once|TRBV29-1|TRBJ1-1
CSVQTGGNTEAFF
TGCAGCGTGCAAACAGGGGGTAACACTGAAGCTTTCTTT
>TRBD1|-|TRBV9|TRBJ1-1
CASSVDGQDTEAFF
TGTGCCAGCAGCGTGGACGGACAGGACACTGAAGCTTTCTTT
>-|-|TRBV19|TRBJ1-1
CASSIAHTNTEAFF
TGTGCCAGTAGTATCGCCCACACCAACACTGAAGCTTTCTTT
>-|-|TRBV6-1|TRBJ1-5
CASSEVVEGNQPQHF
TGTGCCAGCAGTGAAGTTGTAGAGGGCAATCAGCCCCAGCATTTT
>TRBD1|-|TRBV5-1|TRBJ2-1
CASSFFSGQGSYNEQFF
TGCGCCAGCAGCTTTTTCTCCGGACAGGGCTCCTACAATGAGCAGTTCTTC
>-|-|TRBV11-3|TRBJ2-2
CASSPSPDTGELFF
TGTGCCAGCAGCCCCTCCCCGGACACCGGGGAGCTGTTTTTT
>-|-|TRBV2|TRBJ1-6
CASRGAYNSPLHF
TGTGCCAGCAGAGGGGCCTATAATTCACCCCTCCACTTT
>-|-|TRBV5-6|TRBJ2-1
CASSFGSSYNEQFF
TGTGCCAGCAGCTTCGGTAGCTCCTACAATGAGCAGTTCTTC
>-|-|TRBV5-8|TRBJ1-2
CASSWTEVANYGYTF
TGTGCCAGCAGCTGGACTGAAGTAGCTAACTATGGCTACACCTTC
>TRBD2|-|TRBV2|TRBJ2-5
CASSGTSGVETQYF
TGTGCCAGCAGCGGGACTAGCGGGGTGGAGACCCAGTACTTC
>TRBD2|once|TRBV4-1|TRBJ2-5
CASSLLGTSGVQETQYF
TGCGCCAGCAGCCTTCTTGGGACTAGCGGGGTCCAAGAGACCCAGTACTTC
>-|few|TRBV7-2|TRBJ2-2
CASSIRQGRAGELFF
TGTGCCAGCAGCATCAGACAGGGGAGGGCCGGGGAGCTGTTTTTT
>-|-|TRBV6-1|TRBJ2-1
CASRIDRSSYNEQFF
TGTGCCAGCAGGATCGACAGGAGCTCCTACAATGAGCAGTTCTTC
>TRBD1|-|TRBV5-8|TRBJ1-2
CASSRQGGFYGYTF
TGTGCCAGCAGCCGACAGGGGGGGTTCTATGGCTACACCTTC
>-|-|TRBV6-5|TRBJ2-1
CAVYGGYNEQFF
TGTGCCGTCTACGGCGGTTACAATGAGCAGTTCTTC
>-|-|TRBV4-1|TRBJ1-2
CASSQVGGVFYGYTF
TGCGCCAGCAGCCAAGTGGGGGGGGTATTCTATGGCTACACCTTC
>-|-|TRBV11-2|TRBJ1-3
CASSLDPGGNTIYF
TGTGCCAGCAGCTTAGATCCCGGGGGAAACACCATATATTTT
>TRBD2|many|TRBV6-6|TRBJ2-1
CASSTGAGEDEQFF
TGTGCCAGCAGCACAGGAGCGGGAGAAGATGAGCAGTTCTTC
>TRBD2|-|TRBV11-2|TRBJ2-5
CASSIGASGRTETQYF
TGTGCCAGCAGTATAGGGGCTAGCGGGCGAACAGAGACCCAGTACTTC
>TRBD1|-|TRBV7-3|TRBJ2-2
CATGQGGTGELFF
TGTGCCACCGGACAGGGGGGAACCGGGGAGCTGTTTTTT
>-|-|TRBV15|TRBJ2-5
CATGQGSGETQYF
TGTGCCACCGGCCAGGGATCGGGAGAGACCCAGTACTTC
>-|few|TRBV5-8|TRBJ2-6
CASSFGLNSGANVLTF
TGTGCCAGCAGCTTTGGACTGAACTCTGGGGCCAACGTCCTGACTTTC
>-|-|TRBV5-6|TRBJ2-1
CASSLAGISYNEQFF
TGTGCCAGCAGCTTGGCGGGGATCTCTTACAATGAGCAGTTCTTC
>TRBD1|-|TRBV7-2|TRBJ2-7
CASSLEGRGMYEQYF
TGTGCCAGCAGCTTAGAAGGCAGGGGGATGTACGAGCAGTACTTC
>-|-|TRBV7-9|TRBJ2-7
CASSFDSYEQYF
TGTGCCAGCAGCTTTGACTCGTACGAGCAGTACTTC
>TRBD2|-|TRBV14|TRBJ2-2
CASSQDLAGAANTGELFF
TGTGCCAGCAGCCAAGACCTAGCGGGGGCCGCGAACACCGGGGAGCTGTTTTTT
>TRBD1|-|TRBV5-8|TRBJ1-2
CASSLTGAEGYGYTF
TGTGCCAGCAGCTTAACAGGGGCCGAGGGCTATGGCTACACCTTC
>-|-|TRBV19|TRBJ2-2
CASSSGTPGELFF
TGTGCCAGTAGTAGCGGGACGCCCGGGGAGCTGTTTTTT
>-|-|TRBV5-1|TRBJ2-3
CASSLGGRPYTDTQYF
TGCGCCAGCAGCTTGGGGGGCAGGCCTTACACAGATACGCAGTATTTT